These T cell receptor beta chains were read from a single sample in a study of cytomegalovirus exposure and HLA in healthy donors. The repertoire was sequenced with immunoSEQ multiplex PCR; TCRdb's copy has only in-frame clones and lacks some. The table lists 65,000 to 85,000 clones, approximately 70% of them singletons. Sample: PBMCs. The receptors come from a male donor in good health and CMV-seropositive. The CDR3 runs from the conserved cysteine through the conserved F or W. A D gene is named only where the DNA matches it firmly. Clone size is not always given. Where it is, it says once, few, many or a class for expanded clones.

j_call v_call clone_size d_call cdr3_nt cdr3_aa
TRBJ1-1 TRBV27 NA NA TGTGCCAGCAACTCGCCGACGGGAGAAGCTTTCTTT CASNSPTGEAFF
TRBJ2-3 TRBV29-1 NA TRBD1 TGCAGCGTTGACGACAGGGGGGTCCCCACAGATACGCAGTATTTT CSVDDRGVPTDTQYF
TRBJ1-1 TRBV7-8 NA NA TGTGCCAGCAGCTTCCCTGGACAAGTTGAAGCTTTCTTT CASSFPGQVEAFF
TRBJ2-2 TRBV6-1 NA NA TGTGCCAGCAGTGACGCGAACACCGGGGAGCTGTTTTTT CASSDANTGELFF
TRBJ1-2 TRBV6-6 NA TRBD1 TGTGCCAGCACTAAAACCCCGACAGGGGGCTACGGCTACACCTTC CASTKTPTGGYGYTF
TRBJ1-1 TRBV7-2 NA NA TGTGCCAGCAGCGCGCCGGGGTACACTGAAGCTTTCTTT CASSAPGYTEAFF
TRBJ2-1 TRBV7-3 NA TRBD2 TGTGCCAGCAGCTTGACTAGCGGGGAGGGAAAGTACAATGAGCAGTTCTTC CASSLTSGEGKYNEQFF
TRBJ2-3 TRBV5-4 NA NA TGTGCCAGCAGACAAGGGGGACCGGCAGATACGCAGTATTTT CASRQGGPADTQYF
TRBJ1-1 TRBV5-8 NA TRBD1 TGTGCCAGCAGCTTGCCCGGGACAGGGAACACTGAAGCTTTCTTT CASSLPGTGNTEAFF
TRBJ2-5 TRBV6-6 few TRBD1 TGTGCCAGCAGTTACCTCAGGGGGCTGGAGACCCAGTACTTC CASSYLRGLETQYF
TRBJ2-1 TRBV2 NA TRBD2 TGTGCCAGCACCGGAGGGAGGGGCTCCTACAATGAGCAGTTCTTC CASTGGRGSYNEQFF
TRBJ2-3 TRBV5-8 few NA TGTGCCAGCAGCTTGGTGGCTCCCACAGATACGCAGTATTTT CASSLVAPTDTQYF
TRBJ1-1 TRBV19 medium-sized NA TGTGCCAGTAGTATACAGGTAAACACTGAAGCTTTCTTT CASSIQVNTEAFF
TRBJ1-2 TRBV21-1 NA NA TGTGCCAGCAGCAAAGAGGCCCCCGGACAGGTGGGTGGCTACACCTTC CASSKEAPGQVGGYTF
TRBJ2-7 TRBV7-2 NA NA TGTGCCAGCAGCCCCCAGGACACTGGCTACGAGCAGTACTTC CASSPQDTGYEQYF
TRBJ1-5 TRBV7-9 NA NA TGTGCCAGCAGCTTGGGGGCAGGGAATCAGCCCCAGCATTTT CASSLGAGNQPQHF
TRBJ1-5 TRBV19 NA NA TGTGCCAGTAGTCCGGCTATGGGCAAAAATCAGCCCCAGCATTTT CASSPAMGKNQPQHF
TRBJ1-5 TRBV28 NA NA TGTGCCAGCAGCACCGGGGTCAATCAGCCCCAGCATTTT CASSTGVNQPQHF
TRBJ1-4 TRBV19 NA TRBD1 TGTGCCAGTAGTATATGGGAGACAGGGCGTAATGAAAAACTGTTTTTT CASSIWETGRNEKLFF
TRBJ1-1 TRBV11-3 NA NA TGTGCCAGCAGCTTAGATCCGGGGGGGCCGAACACTGAAGCTTTCTTT CASSLDPGGPNTEAFF
TRBJ1-4 TRBV27 NA NA TGTGCCAGCAGTCCCCGACCAGGTGCTAATGAAAAACTGTTTTTT CASSPRPGANEKLFF
TRBJ2-7 TRBV11-2 NA NA TGTGCCAGCAGCTTAGATAGAGGGTTGGTGGGCTACGAGCAGTACTTC CASSLDRGLVGYEQYF
TRBJ2-7 TRBV5-5 few NA TGTGCCAGCAGCTTGAGCGCGACCTACGAGCAGTACTTC CASSLSATYEQYF
TRBJ2-3 TRBV7-2 NA NA TGTGCCAGCAGCTCCGGCGTTTTACAGGGTGCAGATACGCAGTATTTT CASSSGVLQGADTQYF
TRBJ2-7 TRBV5-1 NA TRBD2 TGCGCCAGCAGCGTCGAGGTGGCTGGGAGGGACGAGCAGTACTTC CASSVEVAGRDEQYF
TRBJ2-7 TRBV10-3 NA NA TGTGCCATCAGTGAGTCGACGGCTGGGCCCTCATTC CAISESTAGPSF
TRBJ1-1 TRBV6-5 few NA TGTGCCAGCACCAGGAGCGGTGCCGCTTTCTTT CASTRSGAAFF
TRBJ2-5 TRBV2 NA NA TGTGCCAGCAGTGCAGGGTCGGAATATAGCCAGTACTTC CASSAGSEYSQYF
TRBJ2-7 TRBV27 NA NA TGTGCCAGCAGTGTAGCGGCACTCTACGAGCAGTACTTC CASSVAALYEQYF
TRBJ2-4 TRBV2 NA NA TGTGCCAGCAGTGAAGCCCAGCCGTCAAACTGGGGGGGCGAGGGGTTTCAGTACTTC CASSEAQPSNWGGEGFQYF
TRBJ2-1 TRBV5-6 NA TRBD2 TGTGCCAGCAGCCCCCGACTAAAGCGGGAATACAATGAGCAGTTCTTC CASSPRLKREYNEQFF
TRBJ1-2 TRBV6-1 few TRBD1 TGTGCCAGCATGAGGGACAGGGGGCAATCTTATGGCTACACCTTC CASMRDRGQSYGYTF
TRBJ1-4 TRBV15 NA TRBD1 TGTGCCACCAGCAGAGTTCCCTTCGGGACAGGGGGTGGCGAAAAACTGTTTTTT CATSRVPFGTGGGEKLFF
TRBJ2-3 TRBV18 NA TRBD2 TGTGCCAGCTCCATGTCTCGCGGGAGGGGCACAGATACGCAGTATTTT CASSMSRGRGTDTQYF
TRBJ2-3 TRBV30 NA NA TGTGCCTGGAGTATCACTAAGAGTACGCAGTATTTT CAWSITKSTQYF
TRBJ2-2 TRBV25-1 NA TRBD2 TGTGCCAGCAGTGGACTAGCGGGAGGCACCGGGGAGCTGTTTTTT CASSGLAGGTGELFF
TRBJ2-7 TRBV25-1 NA TRBD2 TGTGCCAGCAGCCTAGCGGGGGCCTACGAGCAGTACTTC CASSLAGAYEQYF
TRBJ1-2 TRBV9 NA TRBD1 TGTGCCAGCAGCGTAGCCGGGGGGACAGGGGACTATGGCTACACCTTC CASSVAGGTGDYGYTF
TRBJ2-7 TRBV29-1 NA TRBD2 TGCAGCGTTGTCGCGGGAGGGAATTACTACGAGCAGTACTTC CSVVAGGNYYEQYF
TRBJ1-1 TRBV6-5 NA NA TGTGCCAGCAGAACGGACAGAGGGGCTGAAGCTTTCTTT CASRTDRGAEAFF
TRBJ1-2 TRBV2 NA TRBD1 TGTGCCAGCAGTGAAGGCCAGGGGGGATACTATGGCTACACCTTC CASSEGQGGYYGYTF
TRBJ2-5 TRBV5-4 NA TRBD2 TGTGCCAGCAGCTCTCTAGCGGGGGGACGAGAGACCCAGTACTTC CASSSLAGGRETQYF
TRBJ1-2 TRBV9 NA NA TGTGCCAGCAGCGTAGGGGAGGGGCGGGGTGGCTACACCTTC CASSVGEGRGGYTF
TRBJ1-4 TRBV5-1 NA NA TGCGCCAGCAGCTTCGGTGCTCCAACTAATGAAAAACTGTTTTTT CASSFGAPTNEKLFF
TRBJ2-1 TRBV27 NA TRBD2 TGTGCCAGCAGTTTCCTGCCCCTAGCGGGGAACAACAATGAGCAGTTCTTC CASSFLPLAGNNNEQFF
TRBJ1-6 TRBV7-9 NA NA TGTGCCAGCAGCTTAGTGGGAGAGACCCTCCACTTT CASSLVGETLHF
TRBJ1-6 TRBV29-1 NA NA TGCAGCGCCAAATCCGGGGGGACTTCACCCCTCCACTTT CSAKSGGTSPLHF
TRBJ1-4 TRBV5-1 once NA TGCGCCAGCAGCCTGGGACTAAGGGAAAAACTGTTTTTT CASSLGLREKLFF
TRBJ1-1 TRBV29-1 NA NA TGCAGCGCTCAATGGGGGGGGAAGAACACTGAAGCTTTCTTT CSAQWGGKNTEAFF
TRBJ2-5 TRBV2 NA TRBD2 TGTGCCAGCAGAGGACTAGCGGGGGGGGGAGAGACCCAGTACTTC CASRGLAGGGETQYF
TRBJ1-1 TRBV7-2 NA NA TGTGCCAGCAGCTACTCGACAGGCGAAGCTTTCTTT CASSYSTGEAFF
TRBJ2-4 TRBV2 NA NA TGTGCCAGCAGTTCTGACCGACGAGGTGGGAAAAACATTCAGTACTTC CASSSDRRGGKNIQYF